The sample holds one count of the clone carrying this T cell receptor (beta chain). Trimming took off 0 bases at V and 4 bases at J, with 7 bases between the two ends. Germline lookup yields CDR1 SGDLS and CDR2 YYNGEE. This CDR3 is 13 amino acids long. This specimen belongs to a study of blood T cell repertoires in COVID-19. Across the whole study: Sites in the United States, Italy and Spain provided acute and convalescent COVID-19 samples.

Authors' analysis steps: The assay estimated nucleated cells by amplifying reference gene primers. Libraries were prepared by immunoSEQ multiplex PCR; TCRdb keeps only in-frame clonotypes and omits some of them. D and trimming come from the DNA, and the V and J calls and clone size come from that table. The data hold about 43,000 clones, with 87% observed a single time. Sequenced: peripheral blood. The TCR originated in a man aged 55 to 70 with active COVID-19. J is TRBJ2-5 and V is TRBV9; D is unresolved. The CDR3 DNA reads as TGTGCCAGCAGCGTAGCCATCGGAGAGACCCAGTACTTC. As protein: CASSVAIGETQYF.